This T cell receptor (beta chain) was recovered during a study of CD8 T cells in Susac syndrome. RNA totalling roughly 0.45 to 1 ug underwent reverse transcription with random hexamers. MiXCR, run by TCRdb on the immunoSEQ multiplex PCR reads, gives a single entry per CDR3 protein. The sample has 200,000 to 250,000 distinct CDR3 sequences, approximately 90% seen once. The CDR3 contains 14 residues. Germline values: CDR1 SNHLY, CDR2 FYNNEI. V shed 5 bases, J shed 10 bases, and the junction held 11 bases outside the gene matches. This TCR was sampled from a human donor with multiple sclerosis. The material sequenced was CD8+ T cells from PBMCs. V and J are TRBV2 and TRBJ1-2, with 9 nucleotides matching TRBD1. The CDR3: CASSTFRDREYYTF. CDR3 DNA sequence: TGTGCCAGCAGTACCTTCCGGGACAGGGAATACTACACCTTC.